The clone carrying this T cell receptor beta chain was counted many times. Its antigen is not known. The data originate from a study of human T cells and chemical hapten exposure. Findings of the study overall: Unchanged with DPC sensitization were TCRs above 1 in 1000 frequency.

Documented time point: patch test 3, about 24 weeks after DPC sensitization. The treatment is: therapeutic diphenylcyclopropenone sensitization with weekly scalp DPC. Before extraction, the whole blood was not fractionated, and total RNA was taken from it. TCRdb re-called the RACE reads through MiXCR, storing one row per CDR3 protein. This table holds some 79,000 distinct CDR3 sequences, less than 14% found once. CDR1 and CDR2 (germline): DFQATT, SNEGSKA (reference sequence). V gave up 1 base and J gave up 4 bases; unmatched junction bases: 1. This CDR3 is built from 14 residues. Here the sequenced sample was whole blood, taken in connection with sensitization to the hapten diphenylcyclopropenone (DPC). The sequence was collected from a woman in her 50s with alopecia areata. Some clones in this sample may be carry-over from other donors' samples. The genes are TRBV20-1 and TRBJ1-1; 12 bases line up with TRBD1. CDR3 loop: CSARGGQGATEAFF. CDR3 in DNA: TGCAGTGCTAGAGGGGGACAGGGGGCCACTGAAGCTTTCTTT.